This is a list of T cell receptor beta chains from one sample in a study of blood T cell repertoires in COVID-19. The assay was immunoSEQ multiplex PCR, and TCRdb's table has in-frame clones only and misses some. The data show about 280,000 clones, roughly 91% seen once. The sequenced material came from PBMCs or T cells enriched from blood (not recorded which). The receptors were gathered from an older woman in a cohort exposed to, infected with or recovered from COVID-19 (not recorded which). Each CDR3 is given without its conserved first and last residue. Each record gives: V gene, J gene, CDR3 protein.

V: TRBV20-1; J: TRBJ1-2; CDR3: SASNRDYGYT
V: TRBV24-1; J: TRBJ2-3; CDR3: ATSDIQGSDTQY
V: TRBV18; J: TRBJ1-5; CDR3: ASSPEVRTSNQPQH
V: TRBV19; J: TRBJ1-1; CDR3: ASSMGTGRSMNTEAF
V: TRBV30; J: TRBJ2-4; CDR3: AWSVTRTPYRGKNIQY
V: TRBV2; J: TRBJ2-5; CDR3: ASRGGGAQY
V: TRBV7-8; J: TRBJ1-1; CDR3: ASSSAGQHNTEAF
V: TRBV6-1; J: TRBJ2-1; CDR3: ASSEWAYSYNEQF
V: TRBV3-1/TRBV3-2; J: TRBJ2-5; CDR3: ASSQAGQETQY
V: TRBV24-1; J: TRBJ2-3; CDR3: ATSDWRTSTDTQY
V: TRBV18; J: TRBJ1-4; CDR3: ASSGQGNEKLF
V: TRBV4-3; J: TRBJ2-1; CDR3: ASSQWGTETSGIYNEQF
V: TRBV27; J: TRBJ1-2; CDR3: ASSSRTGVNYGYT
V: TRBV5-1; J: TRBJ2-1; CDR3: ASSDGTGRYNEQF
V: TRBV13; J: TRBJ2-7; CDR3: ASSSPFRTSGSIVQY
V: TRBV12-5; J: TRBJ2-7; CDR3: ARVTLGGRSSYEQY
V: TRBV7-3; J: TRBJ2-3; CDR3: ASSSGRAADTQY
V: TRBV10-3; J: TRBJ2-7; CDR3: ATAGLGSSYEQY
V: TRBV7-3; J: TRBJ2-1; CDR3: ASSLLNSRSYNEQF
V: TRBV27; J: TRBJ1-2; CDR3: ASSLGVRGNYGYT
V: TRBV5-4; J: TRBJ2-5; CDR3: ASSLGSQGAQGSAQY
V: TRBV28; J: TRBJ1-5; CDR3: ASSFNPGAWGNQPQH
V: TRBV12-3/TRBV12-4; J: TRBJ2-7; CDR3: ASSATSSEQY
V: TRBV6-5; J: TRBJ2-7; CDR3: ASSYSRTGEYEQY
V: TRBV28; J: TRBJ1-2; CDR3: ASSFDPSGGYT
V: TRBV5-6; J: TRBJ1-1; CDR3: ASSGRTRSNTEAF
V: TRBV18; J: TRBJ1-1; CDR3: ASSPPGGGTEAF
V: TRBV3-1/TRBV3-2; J: TRBJ2-1; CDR3: ASSQAGGSIGNEQF
V: TRBV24-1; J: TRBJ1-1; CDR3: ATPTGNKAF
V: TRBV28; J: TRBJ1-4; CDR3: ASSSPGQGFSNEKLF
V: TRBV15; J: TRBJ2-1; CDR3: ATSTSGRVHNEQF
V: TRBV5-1; J: TRBJ1-4; CDR3: ASSLGYRGSHEKLF
V: TRBV27; J: TRBJ2-5; CDR3: ASSSLQGLARETQY
V: TRBV7-9; J: TRBJ2-3; CDR3: ASSPPGVSTDTQY
V: TRBV6-5; J: TRBJ2-7; CDR3: ASSHTGTGGVEQY
V: TRBV7-3; J: TRBJ2-7; CDR3: ASSLIQGYEQY
V: TRBV13; J: TRBJ1-5; CDR3: ASSLRDRGPLNQPQH
V: TRBV28; J: TRBJ1-1; CDR3: ASSRGGTGDTEAF
V: TRBV2; J: TRBJ2-2; CDR3: ASIGGGRAGELF
V: TRBV11-3; J: TRBJ1-5; CDR3: ASSPRTGKVQPQH
V: TRBV28; J: TRBJ1-5; CDR3: ASSFTQQPQH
V: TRBV7-9; J: TRBJ2-7; CDR3: ANRRLADYEQY
V: TRBV28; J: TRBJ1-4; CDR3: ASSQSTGGRANEKLF
V: TRBV18; J: TRBJ2-1; CDR3: ASSPAGEEDEQF